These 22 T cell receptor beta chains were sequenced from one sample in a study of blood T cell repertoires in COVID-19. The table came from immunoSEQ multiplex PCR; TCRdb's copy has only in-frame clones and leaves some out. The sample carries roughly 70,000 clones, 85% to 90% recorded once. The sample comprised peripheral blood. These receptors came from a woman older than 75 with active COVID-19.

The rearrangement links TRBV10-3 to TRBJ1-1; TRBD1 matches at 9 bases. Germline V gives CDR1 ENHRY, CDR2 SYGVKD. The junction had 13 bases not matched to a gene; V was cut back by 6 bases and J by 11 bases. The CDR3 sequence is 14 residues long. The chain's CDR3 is CAISGTGTDPGAFF. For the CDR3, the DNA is TGTGCCATCAGCGGGACAGGGACGGATCCCGGTGCTTTCTTT.

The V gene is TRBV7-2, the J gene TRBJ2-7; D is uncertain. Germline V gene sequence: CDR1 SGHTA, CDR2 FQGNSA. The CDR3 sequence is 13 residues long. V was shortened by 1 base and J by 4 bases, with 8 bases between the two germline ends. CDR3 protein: CASSLESFYEQYF. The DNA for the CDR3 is TGTGCCAGCAGCTTAGAGAGTTTTTACGAGCAGTACTTC.

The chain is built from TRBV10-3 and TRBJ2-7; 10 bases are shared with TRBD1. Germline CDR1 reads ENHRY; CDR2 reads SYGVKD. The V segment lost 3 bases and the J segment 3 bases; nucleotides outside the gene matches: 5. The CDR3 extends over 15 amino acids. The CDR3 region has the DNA TGTGCCATCAGTGATGCCGGGACAGGGGACTACGAGCAGTACTTC. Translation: CAISDAGTGDYEQYF.

CDR3 residues: CASSLDRGSTGELFF. In DNA, the CDR3 is TGTGCCAGCAGTCTGGACAGGGGGAGTACCGGGGAGCTGTTTTTT. The chain has TRBV2 and TRBJ2-2; 10 positions match TRBD1. Germline V gene sequence: CDR1 SNHLY, CDR2 FYNNEI. V shed 5 bases, J shed 5 bases, and the junction held 5 bases outside the gene matches. This CDR3 spans 15 amino acids.

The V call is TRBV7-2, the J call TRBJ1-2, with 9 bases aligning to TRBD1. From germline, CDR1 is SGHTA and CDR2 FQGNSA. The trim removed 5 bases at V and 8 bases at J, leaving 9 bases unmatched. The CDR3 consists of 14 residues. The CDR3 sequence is CASSPRTGDRGYTF. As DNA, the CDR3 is TGTGCCAGCAGCCCACGGACAGGGGATCGAGGCTACACCTTC.

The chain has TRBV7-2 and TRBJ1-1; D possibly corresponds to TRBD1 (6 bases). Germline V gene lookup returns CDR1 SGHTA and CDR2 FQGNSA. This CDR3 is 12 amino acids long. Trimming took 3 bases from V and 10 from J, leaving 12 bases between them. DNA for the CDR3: TGTGCCAGCAGCTTCAGTACAGGGTCAGCTTTCTTT. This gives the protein CASSFSTGSAFF.

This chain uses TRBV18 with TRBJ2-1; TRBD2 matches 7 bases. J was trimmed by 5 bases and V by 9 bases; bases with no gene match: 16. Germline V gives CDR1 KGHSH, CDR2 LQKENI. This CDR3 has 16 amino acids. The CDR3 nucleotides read TGTGCCAGTGCCCCCAACGTAGCGGGCCTCAACAATGAGCAGTTCTTC. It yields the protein CASAPNVAGLNNEQFF.

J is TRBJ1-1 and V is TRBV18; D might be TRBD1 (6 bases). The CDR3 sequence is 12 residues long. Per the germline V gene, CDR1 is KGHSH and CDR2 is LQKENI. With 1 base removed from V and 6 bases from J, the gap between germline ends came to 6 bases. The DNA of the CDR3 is TGTGCCAGCTCACCACAGGGGGCTGAAGCTTTCTTT. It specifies CASSPQGAEAFF.

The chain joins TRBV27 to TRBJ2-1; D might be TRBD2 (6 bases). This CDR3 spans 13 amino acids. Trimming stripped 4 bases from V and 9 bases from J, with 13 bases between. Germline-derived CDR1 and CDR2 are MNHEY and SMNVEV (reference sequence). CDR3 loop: CASSSWAEGEQFF. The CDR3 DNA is TGTGCCAGCAGTTCCTGGGCGGAGGGTGAGCAGTTCTTC.

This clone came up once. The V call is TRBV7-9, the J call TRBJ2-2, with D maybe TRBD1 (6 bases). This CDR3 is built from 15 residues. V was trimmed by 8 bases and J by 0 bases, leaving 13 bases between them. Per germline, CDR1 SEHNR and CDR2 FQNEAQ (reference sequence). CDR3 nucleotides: TGTGCCAGCCTTGCAGGGGTCGCGAACACCGGGGAGCTGTTTTTT. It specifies CASLAGVANTGELFF.

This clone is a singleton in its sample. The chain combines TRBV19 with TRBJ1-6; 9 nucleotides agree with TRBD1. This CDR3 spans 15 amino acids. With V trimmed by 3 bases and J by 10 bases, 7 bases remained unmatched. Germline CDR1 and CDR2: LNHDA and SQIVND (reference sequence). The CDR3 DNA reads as TGTGCCAGTAGTATTGGCGGACAGGGGAGATCACCCCTCCACTTT. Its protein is CASSIGGQGRSPLHF.

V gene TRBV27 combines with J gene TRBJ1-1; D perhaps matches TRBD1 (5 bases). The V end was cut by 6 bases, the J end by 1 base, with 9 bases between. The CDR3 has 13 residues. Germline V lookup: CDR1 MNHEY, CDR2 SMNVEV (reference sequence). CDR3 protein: CASSQQGNTEAFF. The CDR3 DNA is TGTGCCAGCAGCCAGCAGGGGAACACTGAAGCTTTCTTT.

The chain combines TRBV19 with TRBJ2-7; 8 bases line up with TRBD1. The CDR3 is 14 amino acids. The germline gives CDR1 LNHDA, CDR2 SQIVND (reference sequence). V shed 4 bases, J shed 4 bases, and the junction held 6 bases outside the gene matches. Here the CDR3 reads CASSTDRVSYEQYF. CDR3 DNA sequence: TGTGCCAGTAGTACGGACAGGGTCTCGTACGAGCAGTACTTC.

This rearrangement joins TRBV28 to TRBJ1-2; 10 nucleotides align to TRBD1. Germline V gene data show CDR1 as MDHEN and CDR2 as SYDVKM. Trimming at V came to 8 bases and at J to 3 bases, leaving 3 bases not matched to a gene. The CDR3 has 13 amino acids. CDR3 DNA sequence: TGTGCCAGCCGGGACAGGGGCGACTATGGCTACACCTTC. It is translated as CASRDRGDYGYTF.

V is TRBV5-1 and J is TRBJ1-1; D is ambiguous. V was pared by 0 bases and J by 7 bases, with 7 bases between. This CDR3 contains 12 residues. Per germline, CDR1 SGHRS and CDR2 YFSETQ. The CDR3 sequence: CASSLGEGEAFF. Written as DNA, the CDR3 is TGCGCCAGCAGCTTGGGGGAGGGTGAAGCTTTCTTT. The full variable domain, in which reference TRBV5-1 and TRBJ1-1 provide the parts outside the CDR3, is KAGVTQTPRYLIKTRGQQVTLSCSPISGHRSVSWYQQTPGQGLQFLFEYFSETQRNKGNFPGRFSGRQFSNSRSEMNVSTLELGDSALYLCASSLGEGEAFFGQGTRLTVV.

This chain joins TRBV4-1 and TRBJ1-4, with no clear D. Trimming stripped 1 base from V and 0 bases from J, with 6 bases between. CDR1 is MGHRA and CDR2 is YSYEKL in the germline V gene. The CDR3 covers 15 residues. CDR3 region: CASSQVGATNEKLFF. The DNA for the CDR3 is TGCGCCAGCAGCCAAGTCGGTGCAACTAATGAAAAACTGTTTTTT.

In DNA form, the CDR3 reads TGTGCCAGCAGCTCACCTGCGGAGCGGACTTTAGGGAATGAGCAGTTCTTC. Protein product: CASSSPAERTLGNEQFF. The V call is TRBV5-4, the J call TRBJ2-1; possibly TRBD2 for D (5 bases). Germline V gene data show CDR1 as SGHNT and CDR2 as YYREEE (reference sequence). The germline V and J ends were trimmed by 3 bases and 7 bases, with 23 bases remaining between them. This CDR3 has 17 residues.

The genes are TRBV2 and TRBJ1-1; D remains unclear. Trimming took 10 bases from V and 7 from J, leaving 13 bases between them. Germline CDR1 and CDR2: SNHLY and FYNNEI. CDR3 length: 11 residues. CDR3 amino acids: CATSQAVEAFF. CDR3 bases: TGTGCCACGAGCCAGGCAGTTGAAGCTTTCTTT.

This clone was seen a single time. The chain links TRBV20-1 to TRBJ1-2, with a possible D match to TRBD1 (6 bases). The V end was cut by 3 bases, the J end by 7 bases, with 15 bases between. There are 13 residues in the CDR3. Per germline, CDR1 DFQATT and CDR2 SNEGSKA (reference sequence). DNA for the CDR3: TGCAGTGCTAGTGCGACAGGTCTGGGTGGCTACACCTTC. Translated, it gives CSASATGLGGYTF.

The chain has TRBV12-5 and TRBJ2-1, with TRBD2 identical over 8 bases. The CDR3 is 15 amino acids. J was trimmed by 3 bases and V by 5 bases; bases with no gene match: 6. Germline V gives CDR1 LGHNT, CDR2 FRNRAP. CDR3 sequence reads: CASGRSGSGYNEQFF. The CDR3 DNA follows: TGTGCTAGTGGTCGCAGCGGGAGTGGCTACAATGAGCAGTTCTTC.

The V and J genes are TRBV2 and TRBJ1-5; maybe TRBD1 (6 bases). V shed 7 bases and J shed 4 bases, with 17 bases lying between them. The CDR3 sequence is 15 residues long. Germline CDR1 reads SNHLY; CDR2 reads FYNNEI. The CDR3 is CASTQEAGANQPQHF. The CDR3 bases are TGTGCCAGCACCCAAGAGGCAGGGGCTAATCAGCCCCAGCATTTT.

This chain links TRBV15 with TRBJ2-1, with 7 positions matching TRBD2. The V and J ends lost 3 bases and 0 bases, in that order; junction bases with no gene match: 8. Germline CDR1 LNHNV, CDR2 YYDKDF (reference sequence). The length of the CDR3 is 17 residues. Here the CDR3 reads CATSRGSGGGSYNEQFF. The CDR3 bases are TGTGCCACCAGCAGGGGCTCGGGCGGGGGCTCCTACAATGAGCAGTTCTTC.